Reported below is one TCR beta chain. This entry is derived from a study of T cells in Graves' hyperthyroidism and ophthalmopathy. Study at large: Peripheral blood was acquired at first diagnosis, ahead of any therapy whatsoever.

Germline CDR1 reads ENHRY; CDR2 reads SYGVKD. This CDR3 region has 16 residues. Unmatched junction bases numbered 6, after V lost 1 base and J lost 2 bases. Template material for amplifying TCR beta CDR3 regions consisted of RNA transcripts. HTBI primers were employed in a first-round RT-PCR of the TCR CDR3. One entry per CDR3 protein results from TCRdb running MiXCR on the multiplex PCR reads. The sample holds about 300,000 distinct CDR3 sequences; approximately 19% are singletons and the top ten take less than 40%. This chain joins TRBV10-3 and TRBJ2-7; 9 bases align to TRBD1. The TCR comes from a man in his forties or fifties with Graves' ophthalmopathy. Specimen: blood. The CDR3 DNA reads TGTGCCATCAGTGAGTGGGGGGGACAGGGCACCTACGAGCAGTACTTC. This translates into CAISEWGGQGTYEQYF.